Following are 26 T cell receptor beta chains from one sample sequenced in a study of cytomegalovirus exposure and HLA in healthy donors. PCR was performed using 60 Vbeta and 13 Jbeta primers. The method was immunoSEQ multiplex PCR; TCRdb's version includes in-frame clones alone and lacks a portion of them. The sample includes about 130,000 clones, roughly 81% of them seen just once. Source material: PBMCs. These receptors were obtained from a woman between 25 and 40 years old in good health and CMV-seronegative.

V usage is TRBV5-1 and J usage is TRBJ1-6; 8 positions match TRBD1. V was clipped by 2 bases and J by 8 bases; unmatched bases: 6. This CDR3 has 15 amino acids. Germline V gives CDR1 SGHRS, CDR2 YFSETQ. The CDR3 here is CASSLAGQEYSPLHF. CDR3 coding DNA: TGCGCCAGCAGCTTAGCGGGACAGGAGTATTCACCCCTCCACTTT.

The rearrangement joins TRBV11-3 to TRBJ2-3; 9 nucleotides align to TRBD2. This CDR3 region has 15 residues. Unmatched junction bases numbered 2, after V lost 4 bases and J lost 0 bases. Germline CDR1 and CDR2: SGHNT and YENEEA. The CDR3: CASSSAGGSTDTQYF. The CDR3 DNA is TGTGCCAGCAGCTCAGCGGGAGGAAGCACAGATACGCAGTATTTT.

The chain carries TRBV6-4 and TRBJ1-1; tentative D call: TRBD1 (5 bases). V was shortened by 6 bases and J by 6 bases, with 20 bases between the two germline ends. The CDR3 sequence is 15 residues long. CDR1 MRHNA and CDR2 SNTAGT come from the germline V gene. Written as DNA, the CDR3 is TGTGCCAGCAGGCCCAGCGTGAAGGACACTCCTGAAGCTTTCTTT. As protein: CASRPSVKDTPEAFF.

The chain combines TRBV2 with TRBJ1-6; D gene uncertain. The V end was cut by 6 bases, the J end by 5 bases, with 14 bases between. The CDR3 is 15 residues long. CDR1 is SNHLY and CDR2 is FYNNEI in the germline V gene. In DNA, the CDR3 is TGTGCCAGCAGCCCCGAGACGGGAAATAATTCACCCCTCCACTTT. Its translation: CASSPETGNNSPLHF.

The V gene is TRBV4-1, the J gene TRBJ2-2; TRBD2 matches 14 bases. This CDR3 has 18 residues. Trimming took 6 bases from V and 5 from J; bases not matched to a gene: 11. From germline, CDR1 is MGHRA and CDR2 YSYEKL. CDR3 sequence (DNA): TGCGCCAGCAGTCTCCGCGGGACTAGCGGGGGTAGAACCGGGGAGCTGTTTTTT. Amino acids: CASSLRGTSGGRTGELFF.

The rearrangement joins TRBV19 to TRBJ2-7, with 10 bases aligning to TRBD1. This CDR3 comprises 16 residues. Germline CDR1 LNHDA, CDR2 SQIVND (reference sequence). The V and J ends lost 5 bases and 2 bases, in that order; junction bases with no gene match: 9. CDR3 sequence: CASSPGTGDVTYEQYF. The CDR3 nucleotides are TGTGCCAGTAGTCCGGGGACAGGGGACGTGACCTACGAGCAGTACTTC.

This chain joins TRBV4-1 and TRBJ1-5, with D maybe TRBD1 (6 bases). V was pared by 0 bases and J by 6 bases, with 12 bases between. This CDR3 contains 15 residues. Germline CDR1 and CDR2: MGHRA and YSYEKL. The CDR3 DNA reads TGCGCCAGCAGCCAAGATCGGGGGGCAGGTCAGCCCCAGCATTTT. Protein sequence: CASSQDRGAGQPQHF.

The chain recombines TRBV7-6 with TRBJ2-1; 9 nucleotides align to TRBD2. This CDR3 has 18 residues. J was trimmed by 0 bases and V by 1 base; bases with no gene match: 7. From germline, CDR1 is SGHVS and CDR2 FNYEAQ. CDR3 DNA: TGTGCCAGCAGCTTAGTAGGAGCGGGAGGAAGCTCCTACAATGAGCAGTTCTTC. It encodes CASSLVGAGGSSYNEQFF.

The chain recombines TRBV29-1 with TRBJ1-1; 7 bases line up with TRBD1. The CDR3 has 15 residues. Trimming took 4 bases from V and 4 from J; bases not matched to a gene: 12. Germline V lookup: CDR1 SQVTM, CDR2 ANQGSEA. The CDR3: CSVAPLGGAGTEAFF. CDR3 sequence (DNA): TGCAGCGTTGCCCCCCTAGGGGGCGCCGGCACTGAAGCTTTCTTT.

CDR3 amino acids: CASSQDQGLSSYEQYF. CDR3 bases: TGCGCCAGCAGCCAAGATCAAGGACTAAGCTCCTACGAGCAGTACTTC. V gene TRBV4-1 combines with J gene TRBJ2-7; D might be TRBD2 (6 bases). This CDR3 is 16 amino acids long. From germline, CDR1 is MGHRA and CDR2 YSYEKL. V was pared by 0 bases and J by 0 bases, with 12 bases between.

V gene TRBV4-3 combines with J gene TRBJ2-1, with 7 bases fitting TRBD2. Germline V CDR1 and CDR2: LGHNA, YSLEER. V shed 3 bases and J 9 bases; nucleotides not matched to a gene: 8. The CDR3 is 14 residues long. The CDR3 nucleotides are TGCGCCAGCAGCCAGAGAGCGGGAAGGAGTGAGCAGTTCTTC. It codes for CASSQRAGRSEQFF.

The rearrangement uses TRBV6-1 and TRBJ2-2, with 8 bases identical to TRBD2. V lost 9 bases and J lost 4; bases outside the gene matches: 10. The CDR3 spans 15 residues. CDR1 and CDR2 (germline): MNHNS, SASEGT. This chain's CDR3 is CASTHGGGFTGELFF. The CDR3 DNA is TGTGCCAGTACACACGGGGGGGGTTTCACCGGGGAGCTGTTTTTT.

This clone was picked up a small number of times. This rearrangement joins TRBV7-8 to TRBJ2-7; the match to TRBD2 covers 8 bases. V gave up 5 bases and J gave up 5 bases; unmatched junction bases: 23. Germline V lookup: CDR1 SGHVS, CDR2 FQNEAQ. This CDR3 has 19 residues. The CDR3 DNA follows: TGTGCCAGCAGCCCTAGCCGGACAGCGGGAGAGGTTTATCGTGACGAGCAGTACTTC. Residues: CASSPSRTAGEVYRDEQYF.

This chain joins TRBV4-3 and TRBJ2-1; 7 nucleotides line up with TRBD1. The CDR3 covers 15 residues. Germline CDR1 and CDR2: LGHNA and YSLEER. V was clipped by 4 bases and J by 1 base; unmatched bases: 4. CDR3 sequence (DNA): TGCGCCAGCAGCCGTACGACAGGGTCCTACAATGAGCAGTTCTTC. Translating gives CASSRTTGSYNEQFF.

The chain uses TRBV9 and TRBJ2-1; possible D gene TRBD1, 6 bases. From germline, CDR1 is SGDLS and CDR2 YYNGEE. V lost 0 bases, J lost 3 bases, and 10 bases lay in between. The CDR3 length is 15 residues. CDR3 amino acids: CASSVAGQIYNEQFF. In DNA form, the CDR3 reads TGTGCCAGCAGCGTAGCGGGACAAATCTACAATGAGCAGTTCTTC.

This clone was seen more than once but under ten times. The DNA of the CDR3 is TGTGCCTGGAGCGAGGAATACAATCAGCCCCAGCATTTT. It encodes CAWSEEYNQPQHF. V gene TRBV30 combines with J gene TRBJ1-5; the D is unclear. CDR3 length equals 13 residues. Germline V gene lookup returns CDR1 GTSNPN and CDR2 SVGIG (reference sequence). The V end was cut by 3 bases, the J end by 3 bases, with 9 bases between.

This chain connects TRBV11-2 to TRBJ2-7; D gene ambiguous. Germline V gene lookup returns CDR1 SGHAT and CDR2 FQNNGV. With 1 base removed from V and 5 bases from J, the gap between germline ends came to 9 bases. The CDR3 sequence is 13 residues long. The CDR3 DNA is TGTGCCAGCAGCTTAGTGCTGGGCCACGAGCAGTACTTC. Translated, it gives CASSLVLGHEQYF.

The chain links TRBV7-2 to TRBJ2-7; 11 positions match TRBD2. The ends lost 5 bases at V and 2 bases at J; junction bases unmatched: 11. The CDR3 length is 17 residues. Germline lookup yields CDR1 SGHTA and CDR2 FQGNSA. CDR3 nucleotides: TGTGCCAGCAGCCCCTATACTCTAGCGGGAGGTCCCTACGAGCAGTACTTC. This gives the protein CASSPYTLAGGPYEQYF.

This clone was observed a handful of times. The gene calls are TRBV9 and TRBJ2-4; weak D call: TRBD1 (8 bases). Germline V gene data show CDR1 as SGDLS and CDR2 as YYNGEE. V was trimmed by 4 bases and J by 7 bases, leaving 15 bases between them. CDR3 length: 14 residues. CDR3 region: CASSNNRGGNIQYF. The CDR3 DNA sequence: TGTGCCAGCAGCAACAACAGGGGGGGGAACATTCAGTACTTC.

In this sample, this clone turned up once. The V gene is TRBV6-5, the J gene TRBJ1-2, with D tentatively TRBD1 (5 bases). Germline V gives CDR1 MNHEY, CDR2 SVGAGI. The CDR3 extends over 14 amino acids. V was pared by 0 bases and J by 7 bases, with 12 bases between. The CDR3 DNA is TGTGCCAGCAGTTACTCGAACAGGTGGCCTGGCTACACCTTC. Translated: CASSYSNRWPGYTF.

The rearrangement joins TRBV29-1 to TRBJ2-6, with unresolved D. The CDR3 covers 16 residues. The germline CDR1 and CDR2 sequences are SQVTM and ANQGSEA. Trimming took 4 bases from V and 0 from J, leaving 13 bases between them. The CDR3: CSVGGDINSGANVLTF. CDR3 coding DNA: TGCAGCGTTGGAGGCGATATTAACTCTGGGGCCAACGTCCTGACTTTC. The full variable domain, its missing parts supplied by reference TRBV29-1 and TRBJ2-6, is SAVISQKPSRDICQRGTSLTIQCQVDSQVTMMFWYRQQPGQSLTLIATANQGSEATYESGFVIDKFPISRPNLTFSTLTVSNMSPEDSSIYLCSVGGDINSGANVLTFGAGSRLTVL.

As regards this clone: At one end, the junction sequence differs from germline, possibly due to a read error. The chain couples TRBV7-9 to TRBJ2-7, with 10 positions matching TRBD2. CDR1 is SEHNR and CDR2 is FQNEAQ in the germline V gene (reference sequence). This CDR3 has 16 residues. CDR3 sequence: CSSSSRTSGALYEQYF. The CDR3 bases are TGTTCCAGCAGCTCCCGGACTAGCGGAGCCCTCTACGAGCAGTACTTC.

This clone appeared a single time. V gene TRBV7-9 combines with J gene TRBJ1-1; TRBD1 agrees at 8 bases. The CDR3 sequence is 19 residues long. Per the germline V gene, CDR1 is SEHNR and CDR2 is FQNEAQ (reference sequence). The V gene end was trimmed by 1 base and the J gene end by 1 base; junction bases not matched to a gene: 14. This CDR3 reads CASSLGSINRGYWNTEAFF. The CDR3 DNA reads TGTGCCAGCAGCTTAGGATCTATAAACAGGGGGTATTGGAACACTGAAGCTTTCTTT.

This chain uses TRBV19 with TRBJ2-3; no reliable D call. With 10 bases removed from V and 0 bases from J, the gap between germline ends came to 5 bases. The V gene's germline CDR1 is LNHDA and CDR2 SQIVND (reference sequence). This CDR3 region has 11 residues. The CDR3 spells CATSSTDTQYF. The CDR3 coding sequence is TGTGCCACCTCTAGCACAGATACGCAGTATTTT.

V is TRBV6-5 and J is TRBJ1-6, with TRBD1 matching 7 bases. J was trimmed by 5 bases and V by 0 bases; bases with no gene match: 4. The CDR3 runs to 16 residues. Germline V gene sequence: CDR1 MNHEY, CDR2 SVGAGI. The CDR3 loop is CASSYSDRLHNSPLHF. For the CDR3, the DNA is TGTGCCAGCAGTTACTCGGACAGGCTACATAATTCACCCCTCCACTTT.

About this clone itself: Other DNA sequences in the same sample also yield this CDR3. The chain is built from TRBV27 and TRBJ1-2, with D perhaps TRBD1 (6 bases). Germline V CDR1 and CDR2: MNHEY, SMNVEV (reference sequence). This CDR3 contains 13 residues. V lost 6 bases to trimming and J lost 1 base, with 9 bases between them. In nucleotides, the CDR3 is TGTGCCAGCAGCCTACAGGGTAACTATGGCTACACCTTC. Its protein is CASSLQGNYGYTF.